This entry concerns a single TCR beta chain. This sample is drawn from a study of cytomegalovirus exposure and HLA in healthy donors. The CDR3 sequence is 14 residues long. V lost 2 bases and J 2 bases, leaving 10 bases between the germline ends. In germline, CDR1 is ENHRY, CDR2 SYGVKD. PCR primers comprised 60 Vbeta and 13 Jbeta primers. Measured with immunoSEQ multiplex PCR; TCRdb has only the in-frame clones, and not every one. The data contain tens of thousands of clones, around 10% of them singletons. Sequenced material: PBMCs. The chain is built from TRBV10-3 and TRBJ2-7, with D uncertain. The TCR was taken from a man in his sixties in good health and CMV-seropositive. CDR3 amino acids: CAISEGAAAYEQYF. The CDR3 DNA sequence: TGTGCCATCAGTGAGGGTGCGGCAGCCTACGAGCAGTACTTC.